Listed below are T cell receptor beta chains from one sample, sequenced in a study of blood T cells in healthy people across ages. From the 5' RACE reads, TCRdb called clonotypes with MiXCR, one entry per CDR3 protein. Here the sample spans fewer than 700,000 distinct CDR3 sequences, over 40% being singletons. The sequenced sample consisted of blood. Every receptor here comes from an elderly man in good health. The CDR3 runs from the conserved cysteine through the conserved F or W. Each record gives: D gene, clone size, J gene, V gene, CDR3 protein, CDR3 DNA. D genes are given only for firm matches. Part of the rows lack a size; the others show once, few, many or a class for expanded clones.

D gene: TRBD1; clone size: -; J gene: TRBJ2-7; V gene: TRBV6-7; CDR3 protein: CASSSIQQGATEQYF; CDR3 DNA: TGTGCCAGCAGTTCGATTCAACAGGGGGCGACCGAGCAGTACTTC
D gene: -; clone size: few; J gene: TRBJ2-1; V gene: TRBV24-1; CDR3 protein: CATSDSGTQFF; CDR3 DNA: TGTGCCACCAGTGACTCCGGGACCCAGTTCTTC
D gene: TRBD1; clone size: -; J gene: TRBJ2-3; V gene: TRBV20-1; CDR3 protein: CSARDLWDSDTDTQYF; CDR3 DNA: TGCAGTGCTAGAGATCTTTGGGACAGCGACACAGATACGCAGTATTTT
D gene: -; clone size: -; J gene: TRBJ1-1; V gene: TRBV12-3/TRBV12-4; CDR3 protein: CASNLIRVNTEAFF; CDR3 DNA: TGTGCCAGCAACCTAATTAGGGTGAACACTGAAGCTTTCTTT
D gene: TRBD1; clone size: -; J gene: TRBJ1-4; V gene: TRBV5-6; CDR3 protein: CASSYPTGENEELFF; CDR3 DNA: TGTGCCAGCAGCTACCCGACAGGGGAGAATGAAGAACTGTTTTTT
D gene: TRBD1; clone size: -; J gene: TRBJ2-1; V gene: TRBV20-1; CDR3 protein: CSLTGTGFEQFF; CDR3 DNA: TGCAGTCTAACCGGGACAGGGTTTGAGCAGTTCTTC
D gene: TRBD2; clone size: -; J gene: TRBJ2-7; V gene: TRBV20-1; CDR3 protein: CSAGPSGSNYEQYF; CDR3 DNA: TGCAGTGCTGGACCCAGCGGGAGTAACTACGAGCAGTACTTC
D gene: -; clone size: -; J gene: TRBJ2-7; V gene: TRBV3-1; CDR3 protein: CASSRRNEQYF; CDR3 DNA: TGTGCCAGCAGCCGGCGGAACGAGCAGTACTTC
D gene: -; clone size: many; J gene: TRBJ1-2; V gene: TRBV10-2; CDR3 protein: CASSESHPKHGTKAGGYTF; CDR3 DNA: TGCGCCAGCAGTGAATCTCATCCCAAACACGGAACCAAGGCTGGTGGCTACACCTTC
D gene: -; clone size: -; J gene: TRBJ2-7; V gene: TRBV7-2; CDR3 protein: CASSFAGSDEQYF; CDR3 DNA: TGTGCCAGCAGCTTTGCAGGGTCTGACGAGCAGTACTTC
D gene: -; clone size: few; J gene: TRBJ2-5; V gene: TRBV7-6; CDR3 protein: CASSRRGEETQYF; CDR3 DNA: TGTGCCAGCAGCCGGAGGGGGGAAGAGACCCAGTACTTC
D gene: -; clone size: -; J gene: TRBJ2-7; V gene: TRBV20-1; CDR3 protein: CSARGTPAPYEQYF; CDR3 DNA: TGCAGTGCTAGAGGGACTCCTGCTCCCTACGAGCAGTACTTC
D gene: TRBD1; clone size: few; J gene: TRBJ2-3; V gene: TRBV7-3; CDR3 protein: CASSQRQGSTDTQYF; CDR3 DNA: TGTGCCAGCAGCCAAAGACAGGGTAGCACAGATACGCAGTATTTT
D gene: TRBD1; clone size: -; J gene: TRBJ2-1; V gene: TRBV5-6; CDR3 protein: CASSSDRVNEQFF; CDR3 DNA: TGTGCCAGCAGCTCGGACAGGGTGAATGAGCAGTTCTTC
D gene: -; clone size: few; J gene: TRBJ1-5; V gene: TRBV6-5; CDR3 protein: CASSKRADQPQHF; CDR3 DNA: TGTGCCAGCAGTAAAAGGGCCGATCAGCCCCAGCATTTT
D gene: -; clone size: -; J gene: TRBJ2-3; V gene: TRBV6-2/TRBV6-3; CDR3 protein: CASMPHLDTDTQYF; CDR3 DNA: TGTGCCAGCATGCCACATCTCGACACAGATACGCAGTATTTT
D gene: -; clone size: few; J gene: TRBJ2-3; V gene: TRBV29-1; CDR3 protein: CSGQDWGDTQYF; CDR3 DNA: TGCAGCGGCCAAGACTGGGGGGATACGCAGTATTTT
D gene: TRBD1; clone size: -; J gene: TRBJ1-2; V gene: TRBV7-9; CDR3 protein: CASSFPRDSYGYTF; CDR3 DNA: TGTGCCAGCAGTTTCCCCCGGGACAGTTATGGCTACACCTTC
D gene: TRBD1; clone size: few; J gene: TRBJ2-7; V gene: TRBV5-1; CDR3 protein: CASSLAGTVGSYEQYF; CDR3 DNA: TGCGCCAGCAGCTTGGCAGGGACAGTTGGTTCCTACGAGCAGTACTTC
D gene: TRBD1; clone size: -; J gene: TRBJ2-7; V gene: TRBV4-2; CDR3 protein: CASSQEWGQGASEQYF; CDR3 DNA: TGTGCCAGCAGCCAAGAATGGGGACAGGGAGCCTCCGAGCAGTACTTC
D gene: -; clone size: many; J gene: TRBJ1-1; V gene: TRBV29-1; CDR3 protein: CSARSATEAFF; CDR3 DNA: TGCAGCGCCCGGTCTGCCACTGAAGCTTTCTTT
D gene: -; clone size: -; J gene: TRBJ2-3; V gene: TRBV7-2; CDR3 protein: CASSSRPPGTDTQYF; CDR3 DNA: TGTGCCAGCAGCTCAAGACCACCGGGAACAGATACGCAGTATTTT
D gene: -; clone size: -; J gene: TRBJ1-6; V gene: TRBV5-1; CDR3 protein: CASSLRAANSPLHF; CDR3 DNA: TGCGCCAGCAGCTTGAGGGCCGCGAATTCACCCCTCCACTTT
D gene: TRBD1; clone size: -; J gene: TRBJ1-4; V gene: TRBV7-2; CDR3 protein: CASSLTGVREKLFF; CDR3 DNA: TGTGCCAGCAGCCTGACAGGGGTACGCGAAAAACTGTTTTTT
D gene: TRBD1; clone size: -; J gene: TRBJ2-3; V gene: TRBV18; CDR3 protein: CASSPPGGSEDTQYF; CDR3 DNA: TGTGCCAGCTCTCCCCCAGGGGGCTCCGAGGATACGCAGTATTTT
D gene: -; clone size: -; J gene: TRBJ2-5; V gene: TRBV7-2; CDR3 protein: CASSLVAGYSQETQYF; CDR3 DNA: TGTGCCAGCAGCTTAGTGGCAGGGTACAGCCAAGAGACCCAGTACTTC
D gene: -; clone size: -; J gene: TRBJ1-5; V gene: TRBV4-3; CDR3 protein: CASSQGLGVWNQPQHF; CDR3 DNA: TGCGCCAGCAGCCAAGGTTTGGGGGTATGGAATCAGCCCCAGCATTTT
D gene: -; clone size: -; J gene: TRBJ1-4; V gene: TRBV3-1; CDR3 protein: CASSQDVGKGEKLFF; CDR3 DNA: TGTGCCAGCAGCCAAGATGTGGGGAAAGGGGAAAAACTGTTTTTT
D gene: -; clone size: -; J gene: TRBJ2-3; V gene: TRBV6-6; CDR3 protein: CASVEGHYTDTQYF; CDR3 DNA: TGTGCCAGCGTCGAGGGGCACTACACAGATACGCAGTATTTT
D gene: -; clone size: -; J gene: TRBJ1-1; V gene: TRBV2; CDR3 protein: CASRTEFTARVNTEAFF; CDR3 DNA: TGTGCCAGCAGGACCGAGTTTACAGCTAGGGTGAACACTGAAGCTTTCTTT
D gene: TRBD2; clone size: few; J gene: TRBJ2-7; V gene: TRBV6-2/TRBV6-3; CDR3 protein: CATSAGGRYEQYF; CDR3 DNA: TGTGCCACTTCAGCGGGGGGCCGCTACGAGCAGTACTTC
D gene: TRBD1; clone size: -; J gene: TRBJ2-5; V gene: TRBV16; CDR3 protein: CASSQSGTGDEQYF; CDR3 DNA: TGTGCCAGCAGCCAATCCGGGACAGGGGATGAGCAGTACTTC
D gene: -; clone size: -; J gene: TRBJ2-5; V gene: TRBV5-5; CDR3 protein: CASSPGPNAGVETQYF; CDR3 DNA: TGTGCCAGCAGCCCGGGACCCAACGCAGGGGTCGAGACCCAGTACTTC